This T cell receptor beta chain was recovered during a study of identical twins. The CDR3 totals 17 residues. V dropped 0 bases and J dropped 10 bases, with 22 bases sitting between them. The V gene's germline CDR1 is LGHNA and CDR2 YSLEER. TCRdb used MiXCR to reprocess the 5' RACE reads, holding one entry per CDR3 protein. The table has around 230,000 distinct CDR3 sequences, over 5% seen once. This clonotype was recorded a few times. This sample was shared with a second study, whose subject was T cells expressing NK-cell markers. That paper notes: The TCR beta repertoires were obtained from sorted CD3+CD56+NKG2C+, CD3+CD56+NKG2C- and CD3+CD56-NKG2C+ T cells.

This TCR came from a woman aged 18-35 years in good health. Sequencing was done on a sample of CD8+ T cells sorted from blood. This rearrangement joins TRBV4-3 to TRBJ2-1; D possibly uses TRBD1 or TRBD2 (5 bases each). In DNA, the CDR3 is TGCGCCAGCAGCCAAGAGACCCCGGGGCGATGGTCCGGAGAGCAGTTCTTC. This encodes CASSQETPGRWSGEQFF.